This TCR beta chain emerged from a study of T cell responses to AZD1222 COVID-19 vaccine. For this clone: The antigen is not known.

TCRdb keeps only in-frame clones here, not all; method: immunoSEQ multiplex PCR. Among roughly 93,000 clones listed, 85% to 90% were seen once. Study-wide results and limits: The study sampled repertoires only after the peak T cell response. Once two AZD1222 doses were given, Spike-specific TCR breadth and depth went up. Donors were largely white British and mainly female; clonal diversity was possibly underestimated. Reportedly, nearly half the spike-specific TCRs target unmutated variant regions.

The clonotype was recovered from an adult in good health. This specimen was peripheral blood, taken on day 0 of MenACWY control vaccination.

CDR3 DNA sequence: TGTGCCAGCGTTCTGGGGGTAACTGAAGCTTTCTTT. It codes for CASVLGVTEAFF. V is TRBV2 and J is TRBJ1-1; possible D gene TRBD1, 5 bases. In germline, CDR1 is SNHLY, CDR2 FYNNEI. This CDR3 contains 12 residues. V lost 8 bases and J lost 5, with 12 bases in between. The full variable domain, its missing parts supplied by reference TRBV2 and TRBJ1-1, is EPEVTQTPSHQVTQMGQEVILRCVPISNHLYFYWYRQILGQKVEFLVSFYNNEISEKSEIFDDQFSVERPDGSNFTLKIRSTKLEDSAMYFCASVLGVTEAFFGQGTRLTVV.